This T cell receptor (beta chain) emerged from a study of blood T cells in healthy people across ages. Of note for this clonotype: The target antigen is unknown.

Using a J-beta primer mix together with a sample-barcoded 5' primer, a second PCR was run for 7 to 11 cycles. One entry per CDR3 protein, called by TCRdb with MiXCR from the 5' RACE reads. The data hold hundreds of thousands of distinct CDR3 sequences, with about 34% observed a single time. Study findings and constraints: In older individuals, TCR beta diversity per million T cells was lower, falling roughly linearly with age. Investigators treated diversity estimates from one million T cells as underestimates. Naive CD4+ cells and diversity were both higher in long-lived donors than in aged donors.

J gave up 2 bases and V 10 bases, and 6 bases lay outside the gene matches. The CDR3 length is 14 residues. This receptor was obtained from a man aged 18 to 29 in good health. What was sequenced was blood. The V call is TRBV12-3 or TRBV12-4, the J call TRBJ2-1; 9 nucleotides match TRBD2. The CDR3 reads CATRAGGTYNEQFF. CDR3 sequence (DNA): TGTGCCACCAGGGCGGGAGGGACCTACAATGAGCAGTTCTTC.